The present TCR beta chain was sequenced within a study of shared T cell receptors in the human thymus. The repertoire was sequenced with immunoSEQ multiplex PCR; TCRdb's copy has only in-frame clones and lacks some. The table shows hundreds of thousands of clones, with more than 70% occurring only once. This same sample was also taken into another study, of human thymus T cells. That paper notes: Resections from corrective heart surgery provided thymus tissue. It looked as if thymic and blood repertoires used V and J genes in a biased way.

This TCR derives from a boy under three years old with a congenital heart defect. The specimen was thymocytes.

The CDR3 coding sequence is TGTGCCAGCAGTTCTAGGGGAAACACCATATATTTT. Translation gives CASSSRGNTIYF. The J gene is TRBJ1-3, the V gene TRBV6-5; D is uncertain. CDR1 and CDR2 (germline): MNHEY, SVGAGI. The V end lost 4 bases, the J end lost 4 bases, and 5 bases lay between the germline ends. This CDR3 has 12 amino acids.